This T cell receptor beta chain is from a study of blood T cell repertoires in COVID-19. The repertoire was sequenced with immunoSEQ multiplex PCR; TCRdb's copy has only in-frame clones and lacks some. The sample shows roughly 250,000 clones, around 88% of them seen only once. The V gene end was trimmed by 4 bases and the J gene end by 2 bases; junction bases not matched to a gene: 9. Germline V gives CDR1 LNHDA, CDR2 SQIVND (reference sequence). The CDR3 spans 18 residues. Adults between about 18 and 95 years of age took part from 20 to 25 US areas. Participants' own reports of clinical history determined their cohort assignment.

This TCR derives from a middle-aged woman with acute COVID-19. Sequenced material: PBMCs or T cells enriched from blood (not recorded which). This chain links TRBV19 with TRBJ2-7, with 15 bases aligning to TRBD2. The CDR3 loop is CASSTGLAGGLYPYEQYF. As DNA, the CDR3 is TGTGCCAGTAGTACGGGACTAGCGGGAGGACTGTATCCCTACGAGCAGTACTTC.